This record concerns one T cell receptor beta chain sequence. Its antigen is unknown. Base qualities are not recorded, but no much larger clone differs from it by a single base. From its cysteine to its phenylalanine, the CDR3 spans 11 amino acids. Solely the CDR3 DNA is kept, with 33 bases framed from the first base. Trimming at the junction amounts to 5 bases on V and 1 base on J, and the germline ends lie 2 bases apart. As encoded in the germline V gene, CDR1 is MDHEN while CDR2 is SYDVKM. The study profiled bulk TCR beta-chain repertoires in matched peripheral blood, tumor and adjacent normal breast tissue taken from over 15 patients with early-stage breast cancer. Before surgery, roughly 5-11 mL of whole blood was collected in EDTA tubes and processed within 2 hours. Peripheral blood mononuclear cells were isolated by Ficoll-Paque centrifugation in SepMate-50 tubes. PBMCs were cryopreserved in aliquots of roughly 1.9 to 4 million cells in roughly 90% FBS with around 10% DMSO and kept in liquid nitrogen. The Qiagen AllPrep DNA/RNA Mini kit was used to extract genomic DNA.

This sample stems from a study of early stage breast cancer tumors (dated by TCRdb to between 2016 and 2019). Context from the whole study: Of the roughly 16 invasive breast tumors, more than 9 were found to be estrogen receptor-positive, progesterone receptor-positive and HER2-negative. About 70% of the 12 ER+/PR+/HER2- tumors were invasive ductal carcinomas, while the other four were invasive lobular carcinomas. The average read coverage per sample was about 10-fold. Across all samples, about 3,000,000 templates representing around 1 million unique clonotypes were detected.

The full study reports these points: Compared with adjacent normal breast tissue, tumors had about 2.5-fold higher T cell density and higher clonality. Analysis by tumor subtype was prevented by the small cohort size. Chain pairing and functional markers such as CD4, CD8 and FOXP3 were not captured by bulk genomic DNA sequencing of unsorted cells. Enriched TCRB sequences shared across patients were found to be mostly commonly generated sequences that were unlikely to play an important role in the tumor microenvironment. Repertoires from blood and normal breast were more alike than repertoires from blood and tumor, and in about 85% of the 16 patients, comparing each tissue with blood separated tumor from normal.

Each sample was amplified in two independent genomic DNA replicates, using approximately 550 ng for blood and around 1.4 ug for tumor or normal breast. Following the manufacturer's instructions, the ImmunoSeq Intro kit was used to carry out TCRB sequencing on genomic DNA. The multiplex PCR ran for around 30 cycles using proprietary primers and spike-in control sequences for absolute quantification. Single-end 150-bp reads were used to sequence an 87-bp fragment spanning the CDR3 plus the flanking V and J genes. Seven samples, with two replicates for each sample, were multiplexed per lane of an Illumina MiSeq using version 3.0 chemistry. In the original analysis: Raw data were processed with the vendor's proprietary pipeline, and both replicates were merged into a single result per sample. Productive rearrangements sharing the V-gene family, CDR3 amino acid sequence and J-gene segment were defined as clonotypes. Clonality was computed as 1 minus the normalized Shannon entropy (Pielou evenness) of TCRB abundances. T cell density was estimated by dividing total templates by the number of input cells inferred from the DNA input amount. Recon was used with default parameters to estimate total repertoire diversity and clonality. Tumor-enriched clonotypes were defined as having over 0.1% abundance in tumor and at least 32-fold higher abundance than in normal breast. TCRdb took this table from immuneACCESS and kept in-frame rearrangements with V and J called. Such tables lack part of the clones; where checked against another copy, unresolved V genes explain under half of the gap, and the rest is unexplained. V and J calls and clone size come straight from that table; D and trimming were deduced from the DNA. This sample gives about 72,000 clones in total; 70% to 85% of them show up just once. Around 3.4% of the sample is in the top ten clones.

Sequenced: blood. This clonotype originated in a person aged 55 to 69 with breast cancer. Recombination linked TRBV28 to TRBJ2-5; there is no confident call for the D gene. The CDR3 region: CASSGQETQYF. DNA sequence: TGTGCCAGCAGTGGCCAAGAGACCCAGTACTTC. Full variable domain (CDR3 extended with the reference TRBV28 and TRBJ2-5 proteins): DVKVTQSSRYLVKRTGEKVFLECVQDMDHENMFWYRQDPGLGLRLIYFSYDVKMKEKGDIPEGYSVSREKKERFSLILESASTNQTSMYLCASSGQETQYFGPGTRLLVL.